This TCR beta chain originates from a study of T cell responses to AZD1222 COVID-19 vaccine. The assay was immunoSEQ multiplex PCR, and TCRdb's table has in-frame clones only and misses some. The data show about 94,000 clones, with more than 70% seen just once and more than 10% held by the top ten. CDR3 length: 12 residues. Trimming removed 5 bases from V and 4 bases from J, with 8 bases in between. Germline CDR1 SGHVS, CDR2 FQNEAQ. General observations from the study: It was only 6 or 7 AZD1222 recipients who were seropositive at baseline. White British donors predominated, females outnumbered males, and clonal diversity was possibly underestimated. When two AZD1222 doses had been given, Spike-specific TCR breadth and depth rose.

Concerning this clone itself: Its cognate antigen is unknown.

The sequence was collected from an adult in good health. Specimen: peripheral blood, collected on day 0 of AZD1222 vaccination. V and J are TRBV7-8 and TRBJ2-5; D is possibly TRBD1 (7 bases). CDR3 protein: CASSQGGETQYF. The DNA for the CDR3 is TGTGCCAGCAGCCAGGGGGGAGAGACCCAGTACTTC.